The 27 T cell receptor beta chains below come from one sample, sequenced in a study of blood T cell repertoires in COVID-19. Measured with immunoSEQ multiplex PCR; TCRdb has only the in-frame clones, and not every one. The sample records under 200,000 clones, approximately 85% being singletons. Material: peripheral blood. The receptors were gathered from a man aged 35 to 55 with acute or convalescent COVID-19.

The rearrangement joins TRBV19 to TRBJ1-5, with D possibly TRBD1 on 5 matching bases. Germline V CDR1 and CDR2: LNHDA, SQIVND (reference sequence). This CDR3 is built from 14 residues. V was shortened by 8 bases and J by 1 base, with 12 bases between the two germline ends. For the CDR3, the DNA is TGTGCCAGTGAGGCTAGACAGAGCAATCAGCCCCAGCATTTT. Amino acid sequence: CASEARQSNQPQHF.

The V gene is TRBV7-2, the J gene TRBJ1-1, with 7 bases identical to TRBD1. This CDR3 has 14 residues. J was trimmed by 5 bases and V by 5 bases; bases with no gene match: 8. Germline loops: CDR1 SGHTA, CDR2 FQGNSA. The CDR3 loop reads CASSLNQGGTEAFF. The DNA of the CDR3 is TGTGCCAGCAGCCTCAATCAGGGGGGAACTGAAGCTTTCTTT. Full variable domain (outside the CDR3, taken from reference TRBV7-2 and TRBJ1-1): GAGVSQSPSNKVTEKGKDVELRCDPISGHTALYWYRQSLGQGLEFLIYFQGNSAPDKSGLPSDRFSAERTGGSVSTLTIQRTQQEDSAVYLCASSLNQGGTEAFFGQGTRLTVV.

In nucleotides, the CDR3 is TGTGCCAGCAGCGCGGGAGGGGCCAGCAATCAGCCCCAGCATTTT. Translating gives CASSAGGASNQPQHF. This chain uses TRBV9 with TRBJ1-5, with D maybe TRBD1 (5 bases). Trimming took off 3 bases at V and 1 base at J, with 11 bases between the two ends. The germline gives CDR1 SGDLS, CDR2 YYNGEE. The CDR3 length is 15 residues.

This rearrangement joins TRBV10-2 to TRBJ1-2; 7 positions agree with TRBD1. V lost 10 bases, J lost 0 bases, and 8 bases stayed unmatched. The CDR3 sequence is 14 residues long. Germline V gene sequence: CDR1 WSHSY, CDR2 SAAADI. The CDR3 loop is CATQGDSANYGYTF. The DNA of the CDR3 is TGCGCCACCCAGGGGGACTCAGCTAACTATGGCTACACCTTC.

The V gene is TRBV28, the J gene TRBJ1-3; the D is unclear. V was cut by 4 bases and J by 4 bases, with 20 bases left in between. This CDR3 region has 17 residues. Germline lookup yields CDR1 MDHEN and CDR2 SYDVKM. The CDR3 sequence is CASSSPGDRGRGNTIYF. As DNA, the CDR3 is TGTGCCAGCAGTTCGCCCGGAGACCGTGGTCGAGGAAACACCATATATTTT.

This clone has a handful of counts. The chain combines TRBV6-5 with TRBJ1-1; TRBD1 agrees at 10 bases. The V gene end was trimmed by 8 bases and the J gene end by 5 bases; junction bases not matched to a gene: 5. The CDR3 sequence is 13 residues long. Germline-derived CDR1 and CDR2 are MNHEY and SVGAGI. Written as DNA, the CDR3 is TGTGCCAGCGGACAGGGGGAAATGACTGAAGCTTTCTTT. Amino acid sequence: CASGQGEMTEAFF.

The CDR3 loop is CSVDMRLMNTEAFF. CDR3 DNA sequence: TGCAGCGTTGACATGAGGCTCATGAACACTGAAGCTTTCTTT. The chain employs TRBV29-1 and TRBJ1-1, with unresolved D. Germline V gene data show CDR1 as SQVTM and CDR2 as ANQGSEA. V was shortened by 3 bases and J by 0 bases, with 11 bases between the two germline ends. The CDR3 totals 14 residues.

The chain recombines TRBV20-1 with TRBJ1-1; 7 positions agree with TRBD1. This CDR3 is built from 11 residues. CDR1 and CDR2 from the germline V gene are DFQATT and SNEGSKA (reference sequence). The CDR3 nucleotides are TGCAGCAAGACAGGGCGCACTGAAGCTTTCTTT. As protein: CSKTGRTEAFF.

This rearrangement joins TRBV28 to TRBJ1-5; tentatively, D is TRBD1 (5 bases). Per the germline V gene, CDR1 is MDHEN and CDR2 is SYDVKM. The CDR3 totals 15 residues. V lost 3 bases, J lost 7 bases, and 16 bases lay in between. The CDR3 sequence: CASSFISQVGQPQHF. The CDR3, as DNA: TGTGCCAGCAGTTTTATTTCACAGGTCGGCCAGCCCCAGCATTTT.

The chain recombines TRBV5-1 with TRBJ1-2; D call uncertain. CDR3 length: 14 residues. Germline V gene lookup returns CDR1 SGHRS and CDR2 YFSETQ. Trimming stripped 4 bases from V and 5 bases from J, with 15 bases between. The CDR3: CASSPFFGEYGYTF. As DNA, the CDR3 is TGCGCCAGCAGCCCCTTTTTCGGAGAGTATGGCTACACCTTC.

The rearrangement joins TRBV5-1 to TRBJ2-1, with TRBD1 as a possible D gene (8 bases). Germline assignment: CDR1 SGHRS and CDR2 YFSETQ. CDR3 size: 16 residues. V was shortened by 6 bases and J by 9 bases, with 25 bases between the two germline ends. Here the CDR3 DNA reads TGCGCCAGCAACAGGGGGTGGCTAGCGGATAGAAGTGAGCAGTTCTTC. This codes for CASNRGWLADRSEQFF.

This clone was observed a handful of times. The chain carries TRBV19 and TRBJ1-4; D unresolved. The germline V and J ends were trimmed by 8 bases and 4 bases, with 20 bases remaining between them. The germline V gene encodes CDR1 LNHDA and CDR2 SQIVND (reference sequence). CDR3 length: 16 residues. CDR3 sequence reads: CASCVPQWYGNEKLFF. As DNA, the CDR3 is TGTGCCAGTTGTGTACCCCAGTGGTATGGTAATGAAAAACTGTTTTTT. The full variable domain, completed using reference TRBV19 and TRBJ1-4, is DGGITQSPKYLFRKEGQNVTLSCEQNLNHDAMYWYRQDPGQGLRLIYYSQIVNDFQKGDIAEGYSVSREKKESFPLTVTSAQKNPTAFYLCASCVPQWYGNEKLFFGSGTQLSVL.

The chain is built from TRBV5-6 and TRBJ1-1; D is possibly TRBD1 (6 bases). This CDR3 spans 16 amino acids. Germline V gene data show CDR1 as SGHDT and CDR2 as YYEEEE. The ends were cut back, 4 bases at V and 4 bases at J, with 20 bases in the middle. The CDR3 bases are TGTGCCAGCAGCCCGGAAACAGGGCTAAGGGGCACTGAAGCTTTCTTT. Residues: CASSPETGLRGTEAFF.

The chain is built from TRBV7-9 and TRBJ2-7; 7 bases align to TRBD2. With 1 base clipped from V and 5 bases from J, the junction kept 2 bases outside the gene matches. Germline V gene sequence: CDR1 SEHNR, CDR2 FQNEAQ (reference sequence). This CDR3 comprises 13 residues. CDR3 loop: CASSLEAGDEQYF. The CDR3 region has the DNA TGTGCCAGCAGCTTAGAGGCGGGGGACGAGCAGTACTTC.

The chain couples TRBV7-5 to TRBJ1-5; TRBD1, the D gene given by the table, was not confirmed from the DNA. TRBV7-5 is labeled a pseudogene. The CDR3 totals 15 residues. DNA for the CDR3: TGTGCCAGAAGCATAGACAGGGGGAGCAATCAGCCCCAGCATTTT. It is translated as CARSIDRGSNQPQHF.

This clone was seen just once. The V call is TRBV6-5, the J call TRBJ2-7; 9 bases match TRBD1. Trimming removed 6 bases from V and 4 bases from J; junction bases left unmatched: 10. Germline CDR1 reads MNHEY; CDR2 reads SVGAGI. The CDR3 totals 15 residues. CDR3 sequence reads: CASRISPTGGYEQYF. In DNA form, the CDR3 reads TGTGCCAGCAGGATCTCCCCGACAGGGGGTTACGAGCAGTACTTC.

The chain couples TRBV30 to TRBJ2-7; a weak D match, TRBD2 (5 bases). The CDR3 is 15 amino acids. Germline-derived CDR1 and CDR2 are GTSNPN and SVGIG (reference sequence). The V end lost 0 bases, the J end lost 0 bases, and 12 bases lay between the germline ends. CDR3 sequence (DNA): TGTGCCTGGAGTGTACTAGAGGTCAGCTCCTACGAGCAGTACTTC. Amino acid sequence: CAWSVLEVSSYEQYF.

CDR3 sequence: CASRPPRVGGDYGYTF. The CDR3 DNA follows: TGTGCCAGCAGACCACCTAGGGTCGGGGGGGATTATGGCTACACCTTC. The chain couples TRBV7-2 to TRBJ1-2; D perhaps matches TRBD1 (5 bases). Germline V gives CDR1 SGHTA, CDR2 FQGNSA. The CDR3 has 16 amino acids. Trimming took off 6 bases at V and 5 bases at J, with 22 bases between the two ends.

The genes are TRBV7-8 and TRBJ2-5; possibly TRBD1 for D (6 bases). Looked up from germline, CDR1 is SGHVS and CDR2 is FQNEAQ. Trimming cost V 1 base and J 4 bases, with 16 bases left between them. The CDR3 runs to 16 residues. The CDR3 sequence: CASSLVVGAGRETQYF. CDR3 nucleotide sequence: TGTGCCAGCAGCTTAGTCGTGGGGGCAGGACGAGAGACCCAGTACTTC.

About this clone: Other DNA sequences in the sample encode the same CDR3. The chain links TRBV7-3 to TRBJ1-1; D is unresolved. V lost 5 bases and J 0 bases, leaving 7 bases between the germline ends. The germline gives CDR1 SGHTA, CDR2 FQGTGA. The CDR3 totals 13 residues. The CDR3 sequence is CASSLLVNTEAFF. CDR3 in DNA: TGTGCCAGCAGCCTCCTCGTGAACACTGAAGCTTTCTTT.

This clone was detected a few times. This chain uses TRBV5-1 with TRBJ1-3; D ambiguous. The V end lost 2 bases, the J end lost 0 bases, and 3 bases lay between the germline ends. CDR3 length: 13 residues. CDR1 and CDR2 (germline): SGHRS, YFSETQ. DNA for the CDR3: TGCGCCAGCAGCTTACACTCTGGAAACACCATATATTTT. Protein: CASSLHSGNTIYF.

The V call is TRBV11-3, the J call TRBJ1-1; 10 bases agree with TRBD1. J gave up 1 base and V 2 bases, and 16 bases lay outside the gene matches. Germline CDR1 reads SGHNT; CDR2 reads YENEEA. The CDR3 consists of 20 residues. CDR3: CASSLPIPGQGDARNTEAFF. The CDR3 bases are TGTGCCAGCAGCTTACCAATCCCCGGACAGGGGGACGCTAGGAACACTGAAGCTTTCTTT.

The V gene is TRBV4-2, the J gene TRBJ2-5; D is undetermined. V was shortened by 1 base and J by 4 bases, with 10 bases between the two germline ends. The CDR3 contains 14 residues. Germline V gives CDR1 LGHNA, CDR2 YNFKEQ. CDR3 protein: CASSQGSYPETQYF. The CDR3 DNA reads as TGTGCCAGCAGCCAAGGTTCGTATCCAGAGACCCAGTACTTC.

CDR3 region: CASSQLSGGQNTDTQYF. DNA of the CDR3: TGTGCCAGCAGCCAATTAAGCGGGGGGCAGAACACAGATACGCAGTATTTT. The chain joins TRBV4-2 to TRBJ2-3; 9 positions match TRBD2. CDR1 and CDR2 (germline): LGHNA, YNFKEQ. The CDR3 sequence is 17 residues long. Trimming cost V 2 bases and J 2 bases; bases outside gene matches: 8.

The rearrangement joins TRBV20-1 to TRBJ1-5; D is uncertain. Trimming took off 3 bases at V and 5 bases at J, with 14 bases between the two ends. CDR1 DFQATT and CDR2 SNEGSKA come from the germline V gene (reference sequence). This CDR3 region has 14 residues. For the CDR3, the DNA is TGCAGTGCTAGTCGCGCCAATGGAGATCAGCCCCAGCATTTT. It specifies CSASRANGDQPQHF.

This sequence joins TRBV28 and TRBJ1-2; 7 nucleotides agree with TRBD1. Per germline, CDR1 MDHEN and CDR2 SYDVKM. The J segment lost 3 bases and the V segment lost 8 bases, leaving 0 bases of the junction unmatched. The CDR3 is 11 amino acids. CDR3 region: CASGTDYGYTF. CDR3 bases: TGTGCCAGCGGGACAGACTATGGCTACACCTTC.

The V call is TRBV6-5, the J call TRBJ2-7; 8 bases fit TRBD1. With V trimmed by 3 bases and J by 1 base, 8 bases remained unmatched. The CDR3 length is 16 residues. The germline CDR1 and CDR2 sequences are MNHEY and SVGAGI. The CDR3 sequence is CASSYLGTGSSYEQYF. CDR3 coding DNA: TGTGCCAGCAGTTATCTCGGGACAGGTAGTTCCTACGAGCAGTACTTC.